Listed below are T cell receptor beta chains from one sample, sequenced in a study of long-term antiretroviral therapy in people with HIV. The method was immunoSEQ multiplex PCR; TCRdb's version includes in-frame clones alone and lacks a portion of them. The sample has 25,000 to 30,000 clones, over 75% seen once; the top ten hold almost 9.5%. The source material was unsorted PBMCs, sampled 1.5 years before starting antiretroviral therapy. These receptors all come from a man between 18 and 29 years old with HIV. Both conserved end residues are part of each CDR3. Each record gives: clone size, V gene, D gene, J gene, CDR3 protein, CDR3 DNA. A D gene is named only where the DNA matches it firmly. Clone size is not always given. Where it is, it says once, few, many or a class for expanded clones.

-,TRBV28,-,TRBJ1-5,CASSFGDSNQPQHF,TGTGCCAGCAGTTTTGGGGATAGCAATCAGCCCCAGCATTTT
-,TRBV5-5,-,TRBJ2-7,CASSRDPGSNEQYF,TGTGCCAGCAGCCGTGACCCGGGTTCCAACGAGCAGTACTTC
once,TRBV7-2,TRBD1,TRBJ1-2,CASSSDRANYGYTF,TGTGCCAGCAGCTCGGACAGGGCCAACTATGGCTACACCTTC
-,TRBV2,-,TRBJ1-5,CASNQDGNQPQHF,TGTGCCAGCAACCAAGATGGCAATCAGCCCCAGCATTTT
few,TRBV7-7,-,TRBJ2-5,CASSLQLQETQYF,TGTGCTAGCAGCTTACAGCTACAAGAGACCCAGTACTTC
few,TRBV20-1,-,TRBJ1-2,CSATGRGYTF,TGCAGTGCTACGGGACGCGGCTACACCTTC
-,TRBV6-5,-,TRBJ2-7,CASSPYGRGYEQYF,TGTGCCAGCAGCCCATATGGCAGAGGGTACGAGCAGTACTTC
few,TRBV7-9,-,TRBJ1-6,CASSSRDGENSPLHF,TGTGCCAGCAGCTCCCGGGACGGTGAGAATTCACCCCTCCACTTT
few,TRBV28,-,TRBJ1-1,CASSLPGRTEAFF,TGTGCCAGCAGTTTGCCCGGGAGGACTGAAGCTTTCTTT
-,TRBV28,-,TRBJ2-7,CASSPAYEQYF,TGTGCCAGCAGCCCCGCCTACGAGCAGTACTTC
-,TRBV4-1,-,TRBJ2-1,CASSQSLAYRNEQFF,TGCGCCAGCAGCCAAAGCCTAGCCTATAGGAATGAGCAGTTCTTC
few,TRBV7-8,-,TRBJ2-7,CASSLVIWEQYF,TGTGCCAGCAGCTTAGTTATTTGGGAGCAGTACTTC
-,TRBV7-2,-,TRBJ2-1,CASSPRQVGYNEQFF,TGTGCCAGCAGCCCCCGACAGGTGGGTTACAATGAGCAGTTCTTC
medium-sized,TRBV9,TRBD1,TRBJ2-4,CASSVGQGVAKNIQYF,TGTGCCAGCAGCGTAGGTCAGGGGGTGGCCAAAAACATTCAGTACTTC
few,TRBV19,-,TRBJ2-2,CASSVIASTGELFF,TGTGCCAGTAGTGTTATTGCCTCTACCGGGGAGCTGTTTTTT
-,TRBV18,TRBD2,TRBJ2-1,CASSPIAGGPYNEQFF,TGTGCCAGCTCACCAATAGCGGGAGGGCCCTACAATGAGCAGTTCTTC
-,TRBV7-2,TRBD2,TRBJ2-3,CASSTDSGGTDTQYF,TGTGCCAGCAGCACCGATAGCGGGGGGACAGATACGCAGTATTTT
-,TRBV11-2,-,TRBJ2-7,CASSLDGGTHEQYF,TGTGCCAGCAGCTTAGATGGTGGGACCCACGAGCAGTACTTC
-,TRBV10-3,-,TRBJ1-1,CAISEGVSPEAFF,TGTGCCATCAGTGAGGGGGTCAGCCCCGAAGCTTTCTTT
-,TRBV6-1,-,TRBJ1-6,CASSGTGFSSPLHF,TGTGCCAGCAGTGGTACAGGGTTCAGTTCACCCCTCCACTTT
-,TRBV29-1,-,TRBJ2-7,CSVVSMGSYEQYF,TGCAGCGTTGTGTCAATGGGGTCCTACGAGCAGTACTTC
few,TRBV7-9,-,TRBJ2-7,CASSSRRSYEQYF,TGTGCCAGCAGTTCCAGGCGTTCCTACGAGCAGTACTTC
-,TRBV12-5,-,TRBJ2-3,CASTSDGTDTQYF,TGTGCTAGTACCTCTGACGGTACAGATACGCAGTATTTT
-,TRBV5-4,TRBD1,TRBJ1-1,CASSSPGQGVVTEAFF,TGTGCCAGCAGCTCACCGGGACAGGGGGTGGTCACTGAAGCTTTCTTT
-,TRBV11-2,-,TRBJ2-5,CASSLGPQETQYF,TGTGCCAGCAGCTTAGGTCCCCAAGAGACCCAGTACTTC
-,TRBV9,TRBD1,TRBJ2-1,CASSAGTDYNEQFF,TGTGCCAGCAGCGCCGGGACAGACTACAATGAGCAGTTCTTC
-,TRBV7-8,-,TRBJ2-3,CASSARQVHTDTQYF,TGTGCCAGCAGCGCAAGACAGGTCCACACAGATACGCAGTATTTT
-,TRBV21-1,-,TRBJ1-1,CASPRDEDTEAFF,TGTGCCAGCCCCCGGGATGAGGACACTGAAGCTTTCTTT
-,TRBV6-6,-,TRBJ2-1,CASTDDSYNEQFF,TGTGCCAGCACCGACGACAGCTACAATGAGCAGTTCTTC
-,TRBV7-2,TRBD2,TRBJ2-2,CASSQGLAGVNGELFF,TGTGCCAGCAGCCAGGGACTAGCGGGAGTTAACGGGGAGCTGTTTTTT
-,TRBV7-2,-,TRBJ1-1,CASSTYNTEAFF,TGTGCCAGCAGCACTTATAACACTGAAGCTTTCTTT
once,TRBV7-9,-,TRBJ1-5,CASSAGNEGVRYQPQHF,TGTGCCAGCAGCGCTGGGAATGAGGGGGTCCGGTATCAGCCCCAGCATTTT
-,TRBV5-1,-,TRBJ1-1,CASSLVSSTEAFF,TGCGCCAGCAGCTTGGTCTCTAGCACTGAAGCTTTCTTT
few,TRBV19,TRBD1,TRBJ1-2,CASSIGQGVFYGYTF,TGTGCCAGTAGTATCGGACAGGGGGTATTCTATGGCTACACCTTC
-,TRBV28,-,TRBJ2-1,CASSLELYWGWSNEQFF,TGTGCCAGCAGCTTGGAGCTCTATTGGGGGTGGAGCAATGAGCAGTTCTTC
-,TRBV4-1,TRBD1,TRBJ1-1,CASSQEGGPRAEAFF,TGCGCCAGCAGCCAAGAAGGGGGCCCCAGGGCTGAAGCTTTCTTT
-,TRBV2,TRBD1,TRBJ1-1,CASSGTGGGTEAFF,TGTGCCAGCAGTGGAACAGGGGGAGGAACTGAAGCTTTCTTT
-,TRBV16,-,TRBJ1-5,CASSQSLGYQSQPQHF,TGTGCCAGCAGCCAATCGCTCGGGTACCAATCTCAGCCCCAGCATTTT
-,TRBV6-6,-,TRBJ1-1,CASSYRGPPPHEAFF,TGTGCCAGCAGTTACCGGGGGCCCCCGCCACACGAAGCTTTCTTT
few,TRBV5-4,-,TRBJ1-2,CASSPGLGVGYGF,TGTGCCAGCAGCCCGGGACTTGGGGTGGGCTACGGCTTC
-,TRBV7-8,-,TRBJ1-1,CASSLGPSTEAFF,TGTGCCAGCAGCTTAGGCCCGTCCACTGAAGCTTTCTTT
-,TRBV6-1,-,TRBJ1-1,CASSVSGTNTEAFF,TGTGCCAGCAGTGTCTCGGGGACGAACACTGAAGCTTTCTTT
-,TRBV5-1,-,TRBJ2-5,CASRDNAYQETQYF,TGCGCCAGCAGAGACAACGCATACCAAGAGACCCAGTACTTC
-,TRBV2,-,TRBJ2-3,CASSTLASSTDTQYF,TGTGCCAGCAGTACCTTAGCATCGAGCACAGATACGCAGTATTTT
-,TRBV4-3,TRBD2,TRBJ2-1,CASSQGGGFSYNEQFF,TGCGCCAGCAGCCAAGGCGGGGGTTTCTCCTACAATGAGCAGTTCTTC
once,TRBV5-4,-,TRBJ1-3,CASSLDLSRNSGNTIYF,TGTGCCAGCAGCTTGGACCTATCGAGGAACTCTGGAAACACCATATATTTT
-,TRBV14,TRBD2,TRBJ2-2,CASAAAAGLNTGELFF,TGTGCCAGCGCGGCTGCAGCGGGGCTGAACACCGGGGAGCTGTTTTTT
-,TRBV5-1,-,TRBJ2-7,CASSLVVPYEQYF,TGCGCCAGCAGCTTGGTGGTTCCCTACGAGCAGTACTTC
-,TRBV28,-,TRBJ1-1,CASSLILGQMNTEAFF,TGTGCCAGCAGTTTAATTTTAGGGCAGATGAACACTGAAGCTTTCTTT
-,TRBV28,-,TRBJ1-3,CASSLWALGHDSGNTIYF,TGTGCCAGCAGTTTATGGGCGTTGGGACACGACTCTGGAAACACCATATATTTT
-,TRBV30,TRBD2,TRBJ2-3,CAWSTSGGRKDTQYF,TGTGCCTGGAGTACCTCCGGCGGGAGAAAGGATACGCAGTATTTT
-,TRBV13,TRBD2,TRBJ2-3,CASSLAAGDQDTQYF,TGTGCCAGCAGCTTAGCGGCGGGAGACCAAGATACGCAGTATTTT
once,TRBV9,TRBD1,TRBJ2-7,CASSRGQDIYEQYF,TGTGCCAGCAGCCGCGGACAGGATATCTACGAGCAGTACTTC
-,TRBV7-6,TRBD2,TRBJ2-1,CASSWGTSGSGGNEQFF,TGTGCCAGCAGCTGGGGGACTAGCGGGAGCGGGGGCAATGAGCAGTTCTTC
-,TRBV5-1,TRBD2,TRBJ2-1,CASSFNGGVNNEQFF,TGCGCCAGCAGCTTCAACGGGGGGGTCAACAATGAGCAGTTCTTC
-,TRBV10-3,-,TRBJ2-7,CAITSSYEQYF,TGTGCCATCACATCGTCCTACGAGCAGTACTTC
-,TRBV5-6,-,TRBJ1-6,CASSLGTGSPSSPLHF,TGTGCCAGCAGCTTGGGCACCGGGAGCCCTTCTTCACCCCTCCACTTT
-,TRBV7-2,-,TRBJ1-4,CASRPTHGYEKLFF,TGTGCCAGCAGGCCGACCCATGGATATGAAAAACTGTTTTTT